The rows below give T cell receptor beta chains drawn from one sample of a study of blood T cell repertoires in COVID-19. Sequencing was performed with immunoSEQ multiplex PCR; in TCRdb, only in-frame clones are kept and a portion is missing. The sample includes about 250,000 clones, around 84% of them seen just once. Material: PBMCs or T cells enriched from blood (not recorded which). The receptors were gathered from a woman aged 45-65 years who had been exposed to COVID-19. CDR3s include the opening cysteine and the closing phenylalanine or tryptophan. Each record gives: clone size, V gene, D gene, J gene, CDR3 protein, CDR3 DNA. A D gene is named only where the DNA matches it firmly. Size tells how often a clone was seen (once, few, many) or the class of an expanded clone, and some rows leave it out.

NA	TRBV6-5	TRBD1	TRBJ2-7	CASSSGTVGPYEQYF	TGTGCCAGCAGTTCCGGGACAGTTGGCCCCTACGAGCAGTACTTC
NA	TRBV5-1	NA	TRBJ1-1	CASSTRQGSEAFF	TGCGCCAGCAGCACCCGCCAGGGGTCTGAAGCTTTCTTT
NA	TRBV12-3/TRBV12-4	NA	TRBJ2-1	CASVGLGEQFF	TGTGCCAGCGTGGGGCTTGGGGAGCAGTTCTTC
NA	TRBV27	TRBD1	TRBJ1-6	CASSSTGTGSPLHF	TGTGCCAGCAGCTCGACAGGGACGGGATCACCCCTCCACTTT
NA	TRBV5-6	NA	TRBJ2-7	CASSLALRTYEQYF	TGTGCCAGCAGCTTGGCCCTCAGGACCTACGAGCAGTACTTC
NA	TRBV13	TRBD1	TRBJ2-5	CASSNRGAETQYF	TGTGCCAGCTCTAACAGGGGTGCGGAGACCCAGTACTTC
NA	TRBV6-5	TRBD1	TRBJ1-1	CASSRTGNTEAFF	TGTGCCAGCAGTAGGACAGGCAACACTGAAGCTTTCTTT
NA	TRBV19	TRBD1	TRBJ2-3	CASSLQGADTQYF	TGTGCCAGTAGTCTACAGGGGGCGGATACGCAGTATTTT
NA	TRBV4-1	NA	TRBJ2-3	CASSQESFGISTDTQYF	TGCGCCAGCAGCCAAGAAAGCTTCGGGATTAGCACAGATACGCAGTATTTT
NA	TRBV11-2	NA	TRBJ1-5	CASSSGGEPQHF	TGTGCCAGCAGCTCGGGTGGAGAGCCCCAGCATTTT
NA	TRBV5-1	TRBD1	TRBJ1-2	CASSPGQGHGYTF	TGCGCCAGCAGCCCAGGACAGGGTCATGGCTACACCTTC
NA	TRBV5-1	NA	TRBJ1-2	CASSLAVDSNYGYTF	TGCGCCAGCAGCTTGGCCGTGGACAGTAACTATGGCTACACCTTC
NA	TRBV7-2	NA	TRBJ2-1	CASSLVPNSGLGGYNEQFF	TGTGCCAGCAGCTTAGTCCCTAATTCCGGGTTGGGGGGTTACAATGAGCAGTTCTTC
NA	TRBV9	TRBD2	TRBJ2-7	CASRGLAGAFYEQYF	TGTGCCAGTCGGGGACTAGCGGGGGCCTTTTACGAGCAGTACTTC
NA	TRBV7-2	TRBD2	TRBJ2-5	CASSPALGGGQETQYF	TGTGCCAGCAGCCCCGCCCTTGGGGGGGGGCAAGAGACCCAGTACTTC
NA	TRBV5-4	NA	TRBJ1-3	CASSLKGQEDTIYF	TGTGCCAGCAGCTTGAAAGGACAAGAGGACACCATATATTTT
few	TRBV20-1	TRBD1	TRBJ1-2	CSASPLDRGFGNYGYTF	TGCAGTGCTAGTCCCCTGGACAGGGGCTTCGGGAACTATGGCTACACCTTC
NA	TRBV3-1/TRBV3-2	NA	TRBJ1-2	CASSRGNYGYTF	TGTGCCAGCAGCAGAGGCAACTATGGCTACACCTTC
NA	TRBV9	TRBD2	TRBJ2-1	CASAVAGGGNEQFF	TGTGCCAGCGCCGTGGCGGGGGGAGGGAATGAGCAGTTCTTC
NA	TRBV7-8	TRBD1	TRBJ2-2	CASSLDRGSGELFF	TGTGCCAGCAGCTTGGACAGGGGGTCAGGGGAGCTGTTTTTT
NA	TRBV7-8	NA	TRBJ2-5	CASSRIEETQYF	TGTGCCAGCAGTCGTATCGAGGAGACCCAGTACTTC
NA	TRBV5-1	NA	TRBJ1-1	CASSLADSQNTEAFF	TGCGCCAGCAGCTTGGCCGACAGCCAGAACACTGAAGCTTTCTTT
NA	TRBV10-2	NA	TRBJ1-1	CASQGGGSQGAFF	TGCGCCAGCCAGGGCGGGGGCAGTCAGGGAGCTTTCTTT
NA	TRBV19	NA	TRBJ2-2	CASSIISGITGELFF	TGTGCCAGTAGTATAATTTCAGGGATCACCGGGGAGCTGTTTTTT
few	TRBV12-3/TRBV12-4	TRBD1	TRBJ1-1	CASTEQGAVQAFF	TGTGCCAGCACCGAACAGGGGGCGGTCCAAGCTTTCTTT
NA	TRBV2	TRBD1	TRBJ2-3	CASSEYLDRVVRDTQYF	TGTGCCAGCAGTGAATATTTGGACAGGGTTGTAAGAGATACGCAGTATTTT
once	TRBV5-6	NA	TRBJ1-4	CASSNLAGRATNEKLFF	TGTGCCAGCAGCAATCTGGCGGGGCGTGCAACTAATGAAAAACTGTTTTTT
few	TRBV19	NA	TRBJ1-5	CASKAVGNQPQHF	TGTGCCAGTAAGGCGGTCGGCAATCAGCCCCAGCATTTT
NA	TRBV3-1/TRBV3-2	TRBD1	TRBJ1-3	CASSQYRGRTGNTIYF	TGTGCCAGCAGCCAGTACAGGGGGCGCACTGGAAACACCATATATTTT
NA	TRBV19	NA	TRBJ1-5	CASSTTGGSESNQPQHF	TGTGCCAGTAGTACAACGGGCGGGTCGGAGAGCAATCAGCCCCAGCATTTT
NA	TRBV19	TRBD1	TRBJ2-1	CASRVGDRGDNEQFF	TGTGCCAGTCGGGTAGGGGACAGGGGCGACAATGAGCAGTTCTTC
NA	TRBV5-1	TRBD2	TRBJ2-3	CASRPGGATDTQYF	TGCGCCAGCAGACCCGGGGGGGCCACAGATACGCAGTATTTT
NA	TRBV11-2	TRBD1	TRBJ1-2	CASSTLSDRAGYTF	TGTGCCAGCAGCACCCTATCGGACAGGGCCGGCTACACCTTC
NA	TRBV4-3	NA	TRBJ1-2	CASSSLGGGFGYTF	TGCGCCAGCAGCAGCCTTGGGGGAGGATTCGGCTACACCTTC
NA	TRBV12-3/TRBV12-4	NA	TRBJ1-1	CASTWAGNTEAFF	TGTGCCAGCACCTGGGCTGGGAACACTGAAGCTTTCTTT
NA	TRBV5-1	NA	TRBJ2-5	CASSLYGQGETQYF	TGCGCCAGCAGCTTGTACGGACAAGGGGAGACCCAGTACTTC
once	TRBV2	NA	TRBJ1-4	CASSWTQSGGEKLFF	TGTGCCAGCAGTTGGACTCAGTCCGGGGGTGAAAAACTGTTTTTT
NA	TRBV18	NA	TRBJ1-6	CASSPPSWGSPLHF	TGTGCCAGCTCACCCCCTAGTTGGGGCTCACCCCTCCACTTT
NA	TRBV5-1	NA	TRBJ2-3	CASSPARVSSTDTQYF	TGCGCCAGCAGCCCGGCCCGGGTTTCTAGCACAGATACGCAGTATTTT
NA	TRBV2	NA	TRBJ1-5	CASKGGGNQPQHF	TGTGCCAGCAAAGGGGGGGGGAATCAGCCCCAGCATTTT
NA	TRBV19	NA	TRBJ1-1	CASSTQVQVAEAFF	TGTGCCAGTAGTACCCAAGTCCAGGTGGCTGAAGCTTTCTTT
NA	TRBV9	TRBD2	TRBJ2-1	CASSAGTSETYNEQFF	TGTGCCAGCAGCGCCGGGACTAGCGAGACGTACAATGAGCAGTTCTTC
NA	TRBV19	TRBD2	TRBJ2-6	CATGFAGVGANVLTF	TGTGCCACCGGGTTTGCGGGGGTAGGGGCCAACGTCCTGACTTTC
few	TRBV29-1	NA	TRBJ1-1	CSVSGEAFF	TGCAGCGTTTCAGGTGAAGCTTTCTTT
once	TRBV5-4	TRBD1	TRBJ1-1	CASSSLGQGATEAFF	TGTGCCAGCAGCTCTCTGGGACAGGGGGCAACTGAAGCTTTCTTT